This TCR beta chain was sequenced during a study of CD8 T cells in ankylosing spondylitis. Whole-study results and caveats: Peripheral blood held disease-linked clones only at relatively low frequency, and these were CD8+.

This clonotype has at least ten counts. The antigen is undetermined. TCRdb itself ran the 5' RACE reads through MiXCR, one entry per CDR3 protein. The sample lists tens of thousands of distinct CDR3 sequences, roughly 5% occurring once. The CDR3 is made up of 17 amino acids. The V and J ends lost 4 bases and 0 bases, in that order; junction bases with no gene match: 6. Germline V gene lookup returns CDR1 SGDLS and CDR2 YYNGEE. The chain uses TRBV9 and TRBJ2-3, with 12 bases aligning to TRBD2. The sequenced sample was blood, either unsorted or a sorted T cell fraction (not recorded which). This receptor was identified in a female donor with ankylosing spondylitis or in good health (not recorded which). CDR3 region: CASSKATSGGSTDTQYF. The CDR3 DNA is TGTGCCAGCAGCAAAGCGACTAGCGGGGGTAGCACAGATACGCAGTATTTT.